This T cell receptor beta chain is drawn from a study of cytomegalovirus exposure and HLA in healthy donors. Germline CDR1 SEHNR, CDR2 FQNEAQ (reference sequence). The CDR3 contains 17 residues. V lost 5 bases, J lost 7 bases, and 20 bases stayed unmatched. In the PCR, 60 Vbeta and 13 Jbeta primers were used. TCRdb keeps only in-frame clones here, not all; method: immunoSEQ multiplex PCR. Seen here are about 92,000 clones, about 85% observed once, and the top ten hold roughly 1.1%. The V gene is TRBV7-9, the J gene TRBJ2-7; 7 bases map to TRBD2. Sequenced input: PBMCs. The receptor's source is a girl aged 2-10 years in good health and CMV-seropositive. The CDR3 DNA is TGTGCCAGCAGCACGCCTTCTTTAGCGGGCGGGAATCGAGAGCAGTACTTC. Protein: CASSTPSLAGGNREQYF.